The sequence of this T cell receptor (beta chain) was determined in a study of blood T cell repertoires in COVID-19. Germline CDR1 reads MNHEY; CDR2 reads SMNVEV (reference sequence). V was cut by 3 bases and J by 10 bases, with 18 bases left in between. CDR3 size: 14 residues. Authors' methods: Amplified reference gene primers provided the basis for estimating nucleated cell counts. Sequenced by immunoSEQ multiplex PCR; TCRdb stores in-frame clones only, minus some. Clone size and the V and J calls come from that table; the DNA yielded D and trimming. This table has over 200,000 clones, about 81% appearing once.

The specimen sequenced was PBMCs or T cells enriched from blood (not recorded which). This TCR derives from a man aged 35-49 years who had recovered from COVID-19. The rearrangement joins TRBV27 to TRBJ1-1; a possible D gene is TRBD1 (5 bases). The CDR3 DNA reads TGTGCCAGCAGTTTTGCCGGGGACGCCGGGGGAGCTTTCTTT. It encodes CASSFAGDAGGAFF.